This T cell receptor beta chain was captured by sequencing in a study of blood T cell repertoires in COVID-19. Study summary: Samples of COVID-19 (acute and convalescent) were obtained from the United States, Italy and Spain. Nucleic acid was either cDNA or gDNA, and it came from T cells, B-cell-depleted T cells, or PBMCs.

The CDR3 is made up of 15 amino acids. Losses at the gene ends were 4 bases for V and 4 bases for J; bases not matched to a gene: 6. The V gene's germline CDR1 is SGHKS and CDR2 YYEKEE (reference sequence). Per the original data handling: How many nucleated cells were present was estimated from reference gene primer amplification. Libraries were prepared by immunoSEQ multiplex PCR; TCRdb keeps only in-frame clonotypes and omits some of them. V and J calls and clone size come straight from that table; D and trimming were deduced from the DNA. The repertoire holds some 98,000 clones, with 65% to 90% as singletons.

This clonotype was sampled from a man aged 70 or older with active or convalescent COVID-19. The chain joins TRBV5-5 to TRBJ2-7; TRBD2 aligns across 12 bases. The sequenced sample was peripheral blood. The CDR3 region has the DNA TGTGCCAGCAGCCACTGGGGACTAGCGGGTTACGAGCAGTACTTC. As protein: CASSHWGLAGYEQYF.